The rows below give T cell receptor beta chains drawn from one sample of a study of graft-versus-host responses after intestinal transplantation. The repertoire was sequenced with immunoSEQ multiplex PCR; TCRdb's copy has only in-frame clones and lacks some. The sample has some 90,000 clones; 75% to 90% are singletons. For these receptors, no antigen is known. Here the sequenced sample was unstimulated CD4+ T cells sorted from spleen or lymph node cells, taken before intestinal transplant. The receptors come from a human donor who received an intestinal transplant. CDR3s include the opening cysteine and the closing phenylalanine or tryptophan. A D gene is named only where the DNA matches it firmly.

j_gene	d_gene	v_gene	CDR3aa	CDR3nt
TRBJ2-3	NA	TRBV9	CASSRTPPDTQYF	TGTGCCAGCAGCCGAACTCCCCCAGATACGCAGTATTTT
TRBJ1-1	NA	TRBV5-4	CASSQTEPLNTEAFF	TGTGCCAGCAGCCAAACGGAGCCGCTGAACACTGAAGCTTTCTTT
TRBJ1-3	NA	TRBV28	CASSLASGNTIYF	TGTGCCAGCAGTTTGGCCTCTGGAAACACCATATATTTT
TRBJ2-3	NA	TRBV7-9	CAAQGWGTDTQYF	TGTGCCGCCCAGGGATGGGGCACAGATACGCAGTATTTT
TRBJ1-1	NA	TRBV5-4	CASSPAGWTEAFF	TGTGCCAGCAGCCCCGCGGGTTGGACTGAAGCTTTCTTT
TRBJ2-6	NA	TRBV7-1	CASSVASHEDKSRANVLTF	TGTGCCAGCAGCGTTGCGTCTCACGAGGACAAAAGTCGGGCCAACGTCCTGACTTTC
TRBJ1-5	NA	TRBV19	CASSRQDNQPQHF	TGTGCCAGTAGTCGGCAGGACAATCAGCCCCAGCATTTT
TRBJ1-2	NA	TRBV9	CASSVNKGGNYGYTF	TGTGCCAGCAGCGTAAACAAGGGAGGAAACTATGGCTACACCTTC
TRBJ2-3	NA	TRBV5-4	CASSLNNGDTQYF	TGTGCCAGCAGCTTGAACAACGGGGATACGCAGTATTTT
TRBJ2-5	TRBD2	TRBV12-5	CASGLVQGLEETQYF	TGTGCTAGTGGTTTGGTACAAGGACTAGAAGAGACCCAGTACTTC